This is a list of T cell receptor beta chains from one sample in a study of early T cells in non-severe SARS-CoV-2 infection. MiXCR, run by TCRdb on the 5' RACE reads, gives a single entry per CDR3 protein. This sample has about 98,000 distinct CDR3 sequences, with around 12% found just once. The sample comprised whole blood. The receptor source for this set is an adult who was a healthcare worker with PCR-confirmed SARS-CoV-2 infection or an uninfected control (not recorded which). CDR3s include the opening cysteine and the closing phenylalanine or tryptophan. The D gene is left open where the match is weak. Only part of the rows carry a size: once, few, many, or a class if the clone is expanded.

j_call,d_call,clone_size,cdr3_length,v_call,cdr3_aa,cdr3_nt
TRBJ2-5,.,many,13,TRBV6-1,CASSPEGLETQYF,TGTGCCAGCAGCCCGGAGGGGCTGGAGACCCAGTACTTC
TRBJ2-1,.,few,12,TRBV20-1,CSGCPRENEQFF,TGCAGTGGTTGCCCCCGGGAGAATGAGCAGTTCTTC
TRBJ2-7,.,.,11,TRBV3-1,CASSQLYEQYF,TGTGCCAGCAGCCAGTTGTACGAGCAGTACTTC
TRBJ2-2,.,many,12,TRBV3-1,CASSGLAGELFF,TGTGCCAGCAGCGGCTTGGCCGGGGAGCTGTTTTTT
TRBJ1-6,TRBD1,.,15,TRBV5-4,CASSRAGTGDSPLHF,TGTGCCAGCAGCCGGGCCGGGACAGGGGATTCACCCCTCCACTTT
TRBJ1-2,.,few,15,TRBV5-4,CASSLFDRPRSGYTF,TGTGCCAGCAGCCTTTTTGACAGGCCGCGGTCTGGCTACACCTTC
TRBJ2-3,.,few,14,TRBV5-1,CASSLDSAGDTQYF,TGCGCCAGCAGCTTGGACTCTGCGGGCGATACGCAGTATTTT
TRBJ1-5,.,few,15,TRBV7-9,CASSLGLGADQPQHF,TGTGCCAGCAGCTTAGGTCTGGGCGCGGATCAGCCCCAGCATTTT
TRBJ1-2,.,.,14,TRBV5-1,CASSEDSGSHGYTF,TGCGCCAGCAGCGAGGACAGCGGTTCGCATGGCTACACCTTC
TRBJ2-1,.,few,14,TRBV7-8,CASSHDRRGAMKFF,TGTGCCAGCAGCCATGATCGGAGAGGGGCAATGAAGTTCTTC
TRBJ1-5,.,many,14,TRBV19,CASSIAAYNQPQHF,TGTGCCAGTAGTATAGCGGCTTATAATCAGCCCCAGCATTTT
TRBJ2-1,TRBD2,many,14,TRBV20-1,CSASLAGVDNEQFF,TGCAGTGCTTCATTAGCGGGAGTGGACAATGAGCAGTTCTTC
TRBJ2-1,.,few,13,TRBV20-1,CSARGVRGGEQFF,TGCAGTGCTAGAGGCGTGAGAGGTGGTGAGCAGTTCTTC
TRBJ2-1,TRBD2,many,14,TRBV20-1,CSATLAGGPNEQFF,TGCAGTGCTACCTTAGCGGGAGGGCCGAATGAGCAGTTCTTC
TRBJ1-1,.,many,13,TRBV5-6,CASSLWVLDEAFF,TGTGCCAGCAGCTTGTGGGTTTTGGATGAAGCTTTCTTT
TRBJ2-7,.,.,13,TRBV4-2,CASSQDPGSEQYF,TGTGCCAGCAGCCAAGATCCAGGATCCGAGCAGTACTTC
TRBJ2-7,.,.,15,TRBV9,CASSVGRGSDYEQYF,TGTGCCAGCAGCGTAGGTCGTGGGTCGGACTACGAGCAGTACTTC
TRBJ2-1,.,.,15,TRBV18,CASSPSSRGINEQFF,TGTGCCAGCTCACCATCGTCAAGAGGGATAAATGAGCAGTTCTTC
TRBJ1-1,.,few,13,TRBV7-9,CASSAKANTEAFF,TGTGCCAGCAGCGCAAAGGCGAACACTGAAGCTTTCTTT
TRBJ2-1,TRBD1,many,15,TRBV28,CASSYPGTAYNEQFF,TGTGCCAGCAGTTACCCTGGGACAGCCTACAATGAGCAGTTCTTC
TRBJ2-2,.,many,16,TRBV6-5,CASSYSLGATTGELFF,TGTGCCAGCAGTTACTCGCTCGGGGCAACGACCGGGGAGCTGTTTTTT
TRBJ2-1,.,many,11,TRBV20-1,CSVGTHNEQFF,TGCAGTGTCGGGACTCACAATGAGCAGTTCTTC
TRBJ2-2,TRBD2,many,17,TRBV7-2,CASSLGVASGYTGELFF,TGTGCCAGCAGCTTAGGGGTGGCTAGCGGCTACACCGGGGAGCTGTTTTTT
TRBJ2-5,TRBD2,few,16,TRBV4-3,CASSQEAGGPGETQYF,TGCGCCAGCAGCCAAGAGGCGGGAGGGCCGGGAGAGACCCAGTACTTC
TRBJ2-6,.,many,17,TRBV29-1,CSVGSWSSISGANVLTF,TGCAGCGTAGGAAGTTGGTCTTCTATCTCTGGGGCCAACGTCCTGACTTTC
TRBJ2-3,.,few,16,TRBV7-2,CASSQIPTGYTDTQYF,TGTGCCAGCAGCCAGATTCCGACAGGATACACAGATACGCAGTATTTT
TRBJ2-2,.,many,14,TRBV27,CASSAGRNTGELFF,TGTGCCAGCAGTGCGGGACGGAACACCGGGGAGCTGTTTTTT
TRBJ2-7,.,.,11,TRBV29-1,CSVEDRGEQYF,TGCAGCGTTGAAGATAGGGGGGAGCAGTACTTC
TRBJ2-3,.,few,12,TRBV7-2,CASRSSTDTQYF,TGTGCCAGCCGTAGTAGCACAGATACGCAGTATTTT
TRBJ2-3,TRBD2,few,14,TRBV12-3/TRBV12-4,CAAARGGPTDTQYF,TGTGCCGCCGCCCGGGGGGGGCCCACAGATACGCAGTATTTT
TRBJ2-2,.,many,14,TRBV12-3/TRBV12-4,CASERGSGTGELFF,TGTGCCAGCGAGAGGGGCTCCGGCACCGGGGAGCTGTTTTTT
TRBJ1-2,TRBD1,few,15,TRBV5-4,CASSADRGLVDGYTF,TGTGCCAGCAGCGCAGACAGGGGTTTGGTTGATGGCTACACCTTC
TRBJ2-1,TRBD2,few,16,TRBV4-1,CASSQSAGFFYNEQFF,TGCGCCAGCAGCCAATCAGCGGGATTCTTTTACAATGAGCAGTTCTTC
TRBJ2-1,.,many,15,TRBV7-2,CASSPRQVASNEQFF,TGTGCCAGCAGCCCAAGACAAGTAGCCAGCAATGAGCAGTTCTTC
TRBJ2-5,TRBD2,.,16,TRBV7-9,CASSSLAGGVQETQYF,TGTGCCAGCAGCTCCTTAGCGGGAGGCGTTCAAGAGACCCAGTACTTC
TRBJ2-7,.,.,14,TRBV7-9,CASSLVGPHYEQYF,TGTGCCAGCAGCTTAGTAGGGCCCCACTACGAGCAGTACTTC
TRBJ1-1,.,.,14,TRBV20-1,CSAREVGVGTEAFF,TGCAGTGCTAGAGAGGTGGGAGTAGGAACTGAAGCTTTCTTT
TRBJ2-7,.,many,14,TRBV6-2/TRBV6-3,CASAPGLDFSEQYF,TGTGCCAGCGCACCGGGACTCGATTTTTCCGAGCAGTACTTC
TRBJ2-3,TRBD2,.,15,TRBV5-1,CASSLTSGKGDTQYF,TGCGCCAGCAGCTTGACTAGCGGGAAGGGAGATACGCAGTATTTT
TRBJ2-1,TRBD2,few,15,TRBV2,CASSLTSGSENEQFF,TGTGCCAGCAGTCTGACTAGCGGGAGTGAGAATGAGCAGTTCTTC
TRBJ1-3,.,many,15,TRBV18,CASSPGVFSGNTIYF,TGTGCCAGCTCACCGGGGGTTTTCTCTGGAAACACCATATATTTT
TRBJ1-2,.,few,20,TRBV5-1,CASSRFIPQRTGPLFYGYTF,TGCGCCAGCAGTCGATTCATTCCACAGCGCACAGGGCCTCTCTTCTATGGCTACACCTTC
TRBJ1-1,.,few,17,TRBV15,CATSREGGTPINTEAFF,TGTGCCACCAGCAGAGAGGGGGGGACACCAATTAACACTGAAGCTTTCTTT
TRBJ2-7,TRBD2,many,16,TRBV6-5,CASSYSTAGGSGEQYF,TGTGCCAGCAGTTACTCGACTGCGGGAGGGTCGGGCGAGCAGTACTTC
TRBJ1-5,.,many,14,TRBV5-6,CASSFEGLNQPQHF,TGTGCCAGCAGCTTTGAGGGGCTAAATCAGCCCCAGCATTTT
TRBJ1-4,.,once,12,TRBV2,CASSRGGEKLFF,TGTGCCAGCAGCCGGGGCGGTGAAAAACTGTTTTTT
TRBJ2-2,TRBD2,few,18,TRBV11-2,CASSLGPGLAGNTGELFF,TGTGCCAGCAGCTTAGGACCGGGACTAGCGGGGAACACCGGGGAGCTGTTTTTT